This T cell receptor (beta chain) stems from a study of T-cell reconstitution after alpha-beta-depleted transplantation in children. This clonotype was counted at least ten times. Unique molecular identifiers featured in how the TCRbeta library was prepared. TCRdb fed the PCR reads into MiXCR, producing one record per CDR3 protein. The sample includes a few hundred thousand distinct CDR3 sequences, approximately 9.7% of them seen just once. Sample: PBMCs from the stem cell graft donor, taken from the stem cell graft. The TCR sequence derives from a human donor who donated a stem cell graft to a child with SCID.

CDR3 in DNA: TGCGCCAGCAGCTTGGAGGGACACGAGCAGTACTTC. It is translated as CASSLEGHEQYF. This chain uses TRBV5-1 with TRBJ2-7; D possibly matches TRBD1 or TRBD2 (5 bases each). The ends were cut back, 0 bases at V and 5 bases at J, with 6 bases in the middle. CDR3 length equals 12 residues. The germline gives CDR1 SGHRS, CDR2 YFSETQ.